The 11 T cell receptor beta chains given below trace back to one sample, sequenced in a study of cytomegalovirus exposure and HLA in healthy donors. Clones were sequenced by immunoSEQ multiplex PCR, and TCRdb holds only the in-frame ones, with some missing. The sample lists about 160,000 clones, around nine tenths occurring once. Sequenced input: PBMCs. The origin of the receptors is a woman in her late teens or twenties in good health and CMV-seropositive.

V and J are TRBV6-5 and TRBJ2-2, with D possibly TRBD1 on 5 matching bases. The V end lost 4 bases, the J end lost 4 bases, and 13 bases lay between the germline ends. CDR1 and CDR2 from the germline V gene are MNHEY and SVGAGI. CDR3 length equals 15 residues. The chain's CDR3 is CASSSGHGFTGELFF. The CDR3 DNA is TGTGCCAGCAGTTCCGGACACGGCTTCACCGGGGAGCTGTTTTTT.

Worth noting for this clone: Other DNA sequences of this sample code for an identical CDR3. This chain connects TRBV6-5 to TRBJ2-3; 8 positions agree with TRBD1. There are 14 residues in the CDR3. Germline V gene data show CDR1 as MNHEY and CDR2 as SVGAGI. J was trimmed by 0 bases and V by 6 bases; bases with no gene match: 2. This CDR3 is CASRWDRSTDTQYF. CDR3 bases: TGTGCCAGCAGGTGGGACAGGAGCACAGATACGCAGTATTTT.

The chain couples TRBV4-2 to TRBJ2-3; TRBD2 matches at 9 bases. Per germline, CDR1 LGHNA and CDR2 YNFKEQ. V lost 0 bases, J lost 6 bases, and 13 bases stayed unmatched. There are 18 residues in the CDR3. In DNA form, the CDR3 reads TGTGCCAGCAGCCAAGACTATTTACTAGCGGGCCCGATGGATACGCAGTATTTT. Protein: CASSQDYLLAGPMDTQYF.

The V gene is TRBV10-3, the J gene TRBJ2-2; the match to TRBD2 covers 13 bases. This CDR3 contains 18 residues. The germline gives CDR1 ENHRY, CDR2 SYGVKD. J gave up 2 bases and V 2 bases, and 5 bases lay outside the gene matches. CDR3 DNA sequence: TGTGCCATCAGTGAGGGACTAGCGGGGGAATCTAACACCGGGGAGCTGTTTTTT. Translating it yields CAISEGLAGESNTGELFF.

The chain uses TRBV15 and TRBJ1-2; D is uncertain. The CDR3 sequence is 13 residues long. The germline V and J ends were trimmed by 0 bases and 7 bases, with 9 bases remaining between them. Germline CDR1 LNHNV, CDR2 YYDKDF (reference sequence). The CDR3 loop reads CATSRDRGSGYTF. As DNA, the CDR3 is TGTGCCACCAGCAGAGATCGAGGGAGTGGCTACACCTTC.

The rearrangement joins TRBV7-2 to TRBJ1-4; D is undetermined. Per the germline V gene, CDR1 is SGHTA and CDR2 is FQGNSA. The CDR3 extends over 15 amino acids. Trimming removed 1 base from V and 11 bases from J, with 17 bases in between. This CDR3 reads CASSLDAGARGKLFF. As DNA, the CDR3 is TGTGCCAGCAGCTTAGACGCGGGAGCGCGTGGGAAACTGTTTTTT.

This rearrangement joins TRBV5-6 to TRBJ2-1, with 14 bases aligning to TRBD2. Per the germline V gene, CDR1 is SGHDT and CDR2 is YYEEEE. CDR3 length equals 16 residues. V shed 4 bases and J 2 bases; nucleotides not matched to a gene: 2. Here the CDR3 DNA reads TGTGCCAGCAGCGGACTAGCGGGAGGCACCTACAATGAGCAGTTCTTC. Its protein product is CASSGLAGGTYNEQFF.

The chain links TRBV5-1 to TRBJ2-1; the match to TRBD2 covers 8 bases. V lost 5 bases, J lost 3 bases, and 4 bases stayed unmatched. This CDR3 is built from 14 residues. Per germline, CDR1 SGHRS and CDR2 YFSETQ. The CDR3 sequence: CASRSGSGYNEQFF. The CDR3 DNA reads TGCGCCAGCAGGAGCGGGAGTGGCTACAATGAGCAGTTCTTC.

This CDR3 reads CASSFRASGVTDTQYF. In nucleotides, the CDR3 is TGTGCCAGCAGCTTCCGAGCGAGCGGGGTCACAGATACGCAGTATTTT. The chain is built from TRBV11-3 and TRBJ2-3; 7 positions agree with TRBD2. The J segment lost 2 bases and the V segment lost 3 bases, leaving 8 bases of the junction unmatched. This CDR3 is built from 16 residues. Germline CDR1 is SGHNT and CDR2 is YENEEA.

J is TRBJ2-7 and V is TRBV4-3; 7 bases are a match to TRBD2. Trimming at V came to 0 bases and at J to 3 bases, leaving 8 bases not matched to a gene. The CDR3 spans 16 residues. Germline lookup yields CDR1 LGHNA and CDR2 YSLEER. CDR3 nucleotides: TGCGCCAGCAGCCAAGATTGGGGAGGGGTCAGCTACGAGCAGTACTTC. Protein: CASSQDWGGVSYEQYF.

This chain joins TRBV25-1 and TRBJ2-1; tentative D call: TRBD2 (5 bases). The CDR3 sequence is 16 residues long. Trimming shortened V by 6 bases and J by 0 bases, and 15 bases separated the two germline ends. Looked up from germline, CDR1 is MGHDK and CDR2 is SYGVNS. CDR3 bases: TGTGCCAGCAGCACGATGGGAGCGGACTCCTACAATGAGCAGTTCTTC. It yields the protein CASSTMGADSYNEQFF. Filled out from reference TRBV25-1 and TRBJ2-1, the complete variable domain reads EADIYQTPRYLVIGTGKKITLECSQTMGHDKMYWYQQDPGMELHLIHYSYGVNSTEKGDLSSESTVSRIRTEHFPLTLESARPSHTSQYLCASSTMGADSYNEQFFGPGTRLTVL.